This T cell receptor beta chain was identified in a study of blood T cells in healthy people across ages. Study-level findings and limits: The study regarded diversity estimates from one million T cells as underestimates.

Through a sample-barcoded 5' primer and a J-beta primer mix, a second PCR was run for roughly 6 to 11 cycles. Carrying 12 random nucleotides, a template-switch adaptor labeled each individual cDNA molecule. Samples each returned at least 2.5 million CDR3-containing paired-end reads. TCRdb re-called the 5' RACE reads through MiXCR, storing one row per CDR3 protein. The sample consists of 1.5 million to 2 million distinct CDR3 sequences, around 36% of them appearing once. In the case of this clonotype: The antigen remains undetermined.

Donors were healthy Caucasian individuals from Russia aged about 6 to 90. This TCR was sampled from a woman aged 25-40 years in good health. Material: blood.

The chain's CDR3 is CASSRSGGLSTDTQYF. CDR3 coding DNA: TGTGCCAGCAGTAGATCGGGGGGGCTAAGCACAGATACGCAGTATTTT. The chain carries TRBV6-5 and TRBJ2-3; 8 bases align to TRBD2. CDR3 length: 16 amino acids. Germline V gene lookup returns CDR1 MNHEY and CDR2 SVGAGI. Trimming removed 5 bases from V and 0 bases from J; junction bases left unmatched: 7.